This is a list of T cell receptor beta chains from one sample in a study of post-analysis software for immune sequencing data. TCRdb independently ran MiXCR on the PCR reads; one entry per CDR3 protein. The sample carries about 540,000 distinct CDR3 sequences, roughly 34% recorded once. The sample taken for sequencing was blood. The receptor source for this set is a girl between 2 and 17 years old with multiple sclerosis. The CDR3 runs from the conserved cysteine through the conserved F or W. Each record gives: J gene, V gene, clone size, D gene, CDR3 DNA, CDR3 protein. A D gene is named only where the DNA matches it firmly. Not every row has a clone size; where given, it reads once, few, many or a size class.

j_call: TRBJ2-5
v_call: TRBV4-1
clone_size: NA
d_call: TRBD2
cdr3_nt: TGCGCCAGCAGCCAAGGAGGTAGCGGGATGAAGGTCGAGACCCAGTACTTC
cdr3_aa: CASSQGGSGMKVETQYF

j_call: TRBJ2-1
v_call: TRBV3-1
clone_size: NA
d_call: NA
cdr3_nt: TGTGCCAGTAGCCCTACGCCTGGACTGGCTCGGAGCTCCTACAATGAGCAGTTCTTC
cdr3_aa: CASSPTPGLARSSYNEQFF

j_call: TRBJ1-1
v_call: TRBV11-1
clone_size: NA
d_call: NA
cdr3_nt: TGTGCCAGCAGCCCACCCACAGGGAGGGGTAGGACTGAAGCTTTCTTT
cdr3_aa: CASSPPTGRGRTEAFF

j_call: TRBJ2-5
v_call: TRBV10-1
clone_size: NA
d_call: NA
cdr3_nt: TGCGCCAGCAGTGAGTCTCTAGAAGAGACCCAGTACTTC
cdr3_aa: CASSESLEETQYF

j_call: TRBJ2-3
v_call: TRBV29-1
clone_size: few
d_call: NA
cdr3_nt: TGCAGCGTTGAAACACGACTAAGAGGGAGCTCGCAGTATTTT
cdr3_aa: CSVETRLRGSSQYF

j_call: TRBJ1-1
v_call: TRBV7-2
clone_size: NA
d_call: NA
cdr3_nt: TGTGCCAGCAGCTTAGAGTCTGGGGTGAACACTGAAGCTTTCTTT
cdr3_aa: CASSLESGVNTEAFF

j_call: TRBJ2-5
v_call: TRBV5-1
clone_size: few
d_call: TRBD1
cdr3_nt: TGCGCCAGCGCGGGGGACAGGGTTGTGGAGACCCAGTACTTC
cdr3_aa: CASAGDRVVETQYF

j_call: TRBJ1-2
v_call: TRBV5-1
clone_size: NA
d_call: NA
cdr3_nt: TGCGCCAGCAGCCAGACCGGCGCCCCATATGGCTACACCTTC
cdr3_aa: CASSQTGAPYGYTF

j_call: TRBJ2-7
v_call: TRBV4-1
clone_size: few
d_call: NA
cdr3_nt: TGCGCCAGCAGCCAAGATAGTCCAGGGCCGTACGAGCAGTACTTC
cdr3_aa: CASSQDSPGPYEQYF

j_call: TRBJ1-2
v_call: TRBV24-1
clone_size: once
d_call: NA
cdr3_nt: TGTGCCACCAGTGATGACGTTCTGCGACAGGACCGCGATGGTAATGGCCACACCTTC
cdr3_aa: CATSDDVLRQDRDGNGHTF

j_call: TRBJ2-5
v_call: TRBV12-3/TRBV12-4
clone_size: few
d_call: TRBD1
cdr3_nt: TGTGCCGTCGGGGGACAGGGGGCAAAGACCCAGTACTTC
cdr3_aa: CAVGGQGAKTQYF

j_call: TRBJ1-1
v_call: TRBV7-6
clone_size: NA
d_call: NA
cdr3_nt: TGTGCCAGCAGCTTATACGGTAACACTGAAGCTTTCTTT
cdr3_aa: CASSLYGNTEAFF

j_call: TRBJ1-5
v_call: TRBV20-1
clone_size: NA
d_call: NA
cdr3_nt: TGCAGTGCTAGACTTTGGGGGCAGGTAAATCAGCCCCAGCATTTT
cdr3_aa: CSARLWGQVNQPQHF

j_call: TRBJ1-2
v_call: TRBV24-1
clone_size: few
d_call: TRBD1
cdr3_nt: TGTGCCACCAGTGATCCAGGGACAGCTAGGGGCTACACCTTC
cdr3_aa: CATSDPGTARGYTF

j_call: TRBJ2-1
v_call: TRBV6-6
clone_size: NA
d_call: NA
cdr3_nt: TGTGCCAGCAGTACAGAGTCTCCCTACAATGAGCAGTTCTTC
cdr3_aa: CASSTESPYNEQFF

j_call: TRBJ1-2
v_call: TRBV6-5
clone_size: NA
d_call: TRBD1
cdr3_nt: TGTGCCAGCAGTTACTCGATGGCCGGACAGGGCGGGGGCTACACCTTC
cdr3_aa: CASSYSMAGQGGGYTF

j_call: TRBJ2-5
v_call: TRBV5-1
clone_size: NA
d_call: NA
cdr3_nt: TGCGCCAGCGGAGTCCAAGAGACCCAGTACTTC
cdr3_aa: CASGVQETQYF

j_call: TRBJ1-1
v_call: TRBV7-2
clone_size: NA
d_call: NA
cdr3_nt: TGTGCCAGCAGACTGTCCCAGGGTTTGGCTGAAGCTTTCTTT
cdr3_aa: CASRLSQGLAEAFF

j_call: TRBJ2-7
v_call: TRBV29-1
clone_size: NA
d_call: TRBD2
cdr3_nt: TGCAGCGCACGTACTAGCGGGGCACCCTACGAGCAGTACTTC
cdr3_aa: CSARTSGAPYEQYF

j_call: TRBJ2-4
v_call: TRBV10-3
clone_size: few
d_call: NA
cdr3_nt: TGTGCCATCAGTGAGTCGAGCCTGGTTGAGCAGTACTTC
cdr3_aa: CAISESSLVEQYF

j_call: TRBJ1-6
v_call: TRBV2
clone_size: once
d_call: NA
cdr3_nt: TGTGCCAGCGGACCCCTTGAGCCCCTCCACTTT
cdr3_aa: CASGPLEPLHF

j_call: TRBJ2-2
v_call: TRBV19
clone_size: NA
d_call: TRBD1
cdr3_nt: TGTGCCAGTAGGAGGACAGGGGTAGACGGGGAGCTGTTTTTT
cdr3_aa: CASRRTGVDGELFF

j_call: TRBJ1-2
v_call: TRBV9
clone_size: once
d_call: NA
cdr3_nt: TGTGCCAGCAGCGCCAGAGCGACCGGGACAACTTATTACTATGGCTACACCTTC
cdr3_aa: CASSARATGTTYYYGYTF

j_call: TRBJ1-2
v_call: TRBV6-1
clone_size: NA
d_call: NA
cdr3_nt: TGTGCCAGCAGTATAAGCCGGGGCGGTGCAGGCTACACCTTC
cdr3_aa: CASSISRGGAGYTF

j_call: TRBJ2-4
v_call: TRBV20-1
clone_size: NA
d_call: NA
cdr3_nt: TGCAGTGCTAGAGATTACAGGGAGTGGGCCAAAAACATTCAGTACTTC
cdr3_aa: CSARDYREWAKNIQYF

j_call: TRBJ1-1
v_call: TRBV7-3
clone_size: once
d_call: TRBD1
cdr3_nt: TGTGCCAGCAGGCCTCCGGGACAGGGCAACACTGAAGCTTTCTTT
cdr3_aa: CASRPPGQGNTEAFF

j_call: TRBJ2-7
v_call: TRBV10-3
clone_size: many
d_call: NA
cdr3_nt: TGTGCCATCAGTGACCCAGGGGAGGGCTACGAGCAGTACTTC
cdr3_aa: CAISDPGEGYEQYF

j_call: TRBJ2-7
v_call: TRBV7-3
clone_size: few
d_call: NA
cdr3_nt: TGTGCCAGCCCCCATGGCAGGGGCAAATACGAGCAGTACTTC
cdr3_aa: CASPHGRGKYEQYF

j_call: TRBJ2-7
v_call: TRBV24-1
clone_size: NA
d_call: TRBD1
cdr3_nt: TGTGCCACCCAGAAAACGGGACAGGGAATGAATGAGCAGTACTTC
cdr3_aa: CATQKTGQGMNEQYF

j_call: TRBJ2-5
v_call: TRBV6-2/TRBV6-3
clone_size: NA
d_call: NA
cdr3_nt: TGTGCCAGCAGAGACAGCGGTCAAGAGACCCAGTACTTC
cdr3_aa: CASRDSGQETQYF